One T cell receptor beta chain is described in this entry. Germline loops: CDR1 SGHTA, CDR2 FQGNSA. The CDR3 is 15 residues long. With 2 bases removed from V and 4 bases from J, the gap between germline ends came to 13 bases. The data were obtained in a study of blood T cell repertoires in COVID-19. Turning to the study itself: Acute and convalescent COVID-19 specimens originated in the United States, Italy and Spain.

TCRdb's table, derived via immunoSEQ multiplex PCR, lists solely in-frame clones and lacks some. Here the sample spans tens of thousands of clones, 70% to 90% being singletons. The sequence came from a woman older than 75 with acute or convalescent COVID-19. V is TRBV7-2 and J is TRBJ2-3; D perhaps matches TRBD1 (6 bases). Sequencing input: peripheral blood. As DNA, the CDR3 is TGTGCCAGCAGCTTATCGCCAGGGGCGGCAGATACGCAGTATTTT. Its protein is CASSLSPGAADTQYF.